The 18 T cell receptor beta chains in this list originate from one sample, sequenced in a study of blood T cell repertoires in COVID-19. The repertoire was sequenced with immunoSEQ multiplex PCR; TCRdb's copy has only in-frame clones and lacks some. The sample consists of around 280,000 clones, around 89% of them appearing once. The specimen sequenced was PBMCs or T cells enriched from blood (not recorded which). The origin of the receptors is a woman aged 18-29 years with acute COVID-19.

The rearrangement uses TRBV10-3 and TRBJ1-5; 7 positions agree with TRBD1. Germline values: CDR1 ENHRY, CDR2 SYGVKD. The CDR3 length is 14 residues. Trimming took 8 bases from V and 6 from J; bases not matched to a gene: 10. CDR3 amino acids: CAIGIGQGGQPQHF. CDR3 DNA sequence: TGTGCCATCGGTATAGGGCAGGGGGGTCAGCCCCAGCATTTT.

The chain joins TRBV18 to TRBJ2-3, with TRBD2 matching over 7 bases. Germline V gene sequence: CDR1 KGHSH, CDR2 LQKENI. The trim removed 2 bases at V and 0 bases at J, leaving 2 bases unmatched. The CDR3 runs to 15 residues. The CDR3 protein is CASSPVSGSTDTQYF. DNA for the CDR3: TGTGCCAGCTCACCAGTTAGCGGGAGCACAGATACGCAGTATTTT.

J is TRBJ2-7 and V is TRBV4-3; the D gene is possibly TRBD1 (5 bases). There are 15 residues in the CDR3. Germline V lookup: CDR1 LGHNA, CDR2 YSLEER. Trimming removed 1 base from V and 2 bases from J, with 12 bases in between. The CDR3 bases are TGCGCCAGCAGCCAAGGACGGACATTAACCTACGAGCAGTACTTC. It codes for CASSQGRTLTYEQYF.

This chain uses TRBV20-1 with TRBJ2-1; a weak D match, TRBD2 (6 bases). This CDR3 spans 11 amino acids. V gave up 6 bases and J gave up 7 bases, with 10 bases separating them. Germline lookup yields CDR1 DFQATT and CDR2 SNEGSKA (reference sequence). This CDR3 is CSAPTSNEQFF. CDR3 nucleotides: TGCAGTGCCCCGACTAGTAATGAGCAGTTCTTC.

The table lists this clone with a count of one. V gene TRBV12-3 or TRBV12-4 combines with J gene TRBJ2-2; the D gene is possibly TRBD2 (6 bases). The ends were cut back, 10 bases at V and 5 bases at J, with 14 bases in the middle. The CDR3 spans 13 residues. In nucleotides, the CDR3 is TGTGCCAACACCATCGGACTAACCGGGGAGCTGTTTTTT. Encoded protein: CANTIGLTGELFF.

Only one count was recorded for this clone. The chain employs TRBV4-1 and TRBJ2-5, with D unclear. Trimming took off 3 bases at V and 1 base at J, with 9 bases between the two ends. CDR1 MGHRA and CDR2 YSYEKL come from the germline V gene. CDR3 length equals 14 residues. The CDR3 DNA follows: TGCGCCAGCAGCCAGGCGGATACCCAAGAGACCCAGTACTTC. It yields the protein CASSQADTQETQYF.

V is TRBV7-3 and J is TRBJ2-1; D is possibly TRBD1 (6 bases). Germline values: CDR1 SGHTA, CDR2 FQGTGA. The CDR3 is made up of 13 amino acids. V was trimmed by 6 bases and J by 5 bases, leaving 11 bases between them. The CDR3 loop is CASSLDRDNEQFF. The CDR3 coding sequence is TGTGCCAGCAGTTTGGACAGAGACAATGAGCAGTTCTTC.

This chain's CDR3 is CASRRTSSHTGELFF. Here the CDR3 DNA reads TGTGCCAGCAGACGGACTAGCTCCCACACCGGGGAGCTGTTTTTT. This chain links TRBV3-1 (or the pseudogene TRBV3-2) with TRBJ2-2, with TRBD2 matching over 8 bases. Germline trimming cut 6 bases from V and 3 bases from J; bases unmatched to any gene: 6. The CDR3 sequence is 15 residues long. Per the germline V gene, CDR1 is LGHDT and CDR2 is YNNKEL (reference sequence).

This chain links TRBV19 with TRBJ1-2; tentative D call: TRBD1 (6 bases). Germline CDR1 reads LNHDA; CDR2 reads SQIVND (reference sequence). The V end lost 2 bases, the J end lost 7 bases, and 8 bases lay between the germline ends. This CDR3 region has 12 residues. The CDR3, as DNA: TGTGCCAGTAGTATAACAGGGAGTGGCTACACCTTC. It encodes CASSITGSGYTF.

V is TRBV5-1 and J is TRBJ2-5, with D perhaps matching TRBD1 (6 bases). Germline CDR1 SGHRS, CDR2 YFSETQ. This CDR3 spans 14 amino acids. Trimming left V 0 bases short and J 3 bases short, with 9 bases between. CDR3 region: CASSLADSEETQYF. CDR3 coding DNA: TGCGCCAGCAGCTTGGCGGACAGTGAAGAGACCCAGTACTTC.

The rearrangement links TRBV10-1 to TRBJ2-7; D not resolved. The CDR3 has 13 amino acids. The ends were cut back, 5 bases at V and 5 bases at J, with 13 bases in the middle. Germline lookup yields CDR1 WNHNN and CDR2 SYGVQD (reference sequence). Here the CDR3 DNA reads TGCGCCAGCAGTTCTGGGCCGTTAGACGAGCAGTACTTC. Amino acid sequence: CASSSGPLDEQYF.

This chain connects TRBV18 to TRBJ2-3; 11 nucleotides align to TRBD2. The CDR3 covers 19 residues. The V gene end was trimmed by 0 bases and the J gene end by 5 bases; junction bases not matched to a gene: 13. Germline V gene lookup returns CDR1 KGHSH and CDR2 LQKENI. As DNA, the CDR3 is TGTGCCAGCTCACCACCCCTCGGAAAACTAGCGGGAGAGGTAGATACGCAGTATTTT. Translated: CASSPPLGKLAGEVDTQYF. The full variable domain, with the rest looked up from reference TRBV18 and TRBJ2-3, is NAGVMQNPRHLVRRRGQEARLRCSPMKGHSHVYWYRQLPEEGLKFMVYLQKENIIDESGMPKERFSAEFPKEGPSILRIQQVVRGDSAAYFCASSPPLGKLAGEVDTQYFGPGTRLTVL.

The CDR3 bases are TGTGCCAGCAGCCAAGAATCCGTCGCGGGACTCCGGAGCAACGAGCAGTACTTC. It yields the protein CASSQESVAGLRSNEQYF. The chain joins TRBV3-1 (or the pseudogene TRBV3-2) to TRBJ2-7, with TRBD2 as a possible D gene (6 bases). Germline V lookup: CDR1 LGHDT, CDR2 YNNKEL (reference sequence). V shed 0 bases and J shed 5 bases, with 23 bases lying between them. The CDR3 is 18 amino acids.

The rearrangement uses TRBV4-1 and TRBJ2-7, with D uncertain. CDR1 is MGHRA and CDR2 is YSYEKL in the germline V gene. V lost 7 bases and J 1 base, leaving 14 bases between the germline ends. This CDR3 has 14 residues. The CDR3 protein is CASTPRAGSYEQYF. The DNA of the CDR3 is TGCGCCAGCACCCCCCGAGCCGGTTCCTACGAGCAGTACTTC.

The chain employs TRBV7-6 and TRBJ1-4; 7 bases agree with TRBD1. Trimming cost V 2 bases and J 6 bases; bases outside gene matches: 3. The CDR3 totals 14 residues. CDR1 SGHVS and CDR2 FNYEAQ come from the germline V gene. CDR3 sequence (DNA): TGTGCCAGCAGCTTAACAGGGGCTTATGAAAAACTGTTTTTT. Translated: CASSLTGAYEKLFF.

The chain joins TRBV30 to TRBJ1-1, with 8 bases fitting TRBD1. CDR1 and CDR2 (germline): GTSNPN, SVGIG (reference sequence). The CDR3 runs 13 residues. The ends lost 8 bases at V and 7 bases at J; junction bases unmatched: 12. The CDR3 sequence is CASRIRGRLEAFF. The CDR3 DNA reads TGTGCCAGCCGGATCAGGGGGCGTCTTGAAGCTTTCTTT.

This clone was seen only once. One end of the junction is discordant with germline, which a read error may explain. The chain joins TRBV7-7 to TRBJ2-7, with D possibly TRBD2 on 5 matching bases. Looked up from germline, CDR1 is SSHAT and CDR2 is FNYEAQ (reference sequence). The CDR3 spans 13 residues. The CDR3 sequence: CASSPGERYEQYF. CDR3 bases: TGTGCTAGCAGTCCCGGGGAAAGGTACGAGCAGTACTTC.

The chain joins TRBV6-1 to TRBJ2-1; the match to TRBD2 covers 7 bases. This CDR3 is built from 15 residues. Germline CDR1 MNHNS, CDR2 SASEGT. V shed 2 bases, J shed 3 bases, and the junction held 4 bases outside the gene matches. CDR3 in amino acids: CASSEFGGSYNEQFF. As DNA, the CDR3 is TGTGCCAGCAGTGAATTCGGCGGGAGCTACAATGAGCAGTTCTTC.